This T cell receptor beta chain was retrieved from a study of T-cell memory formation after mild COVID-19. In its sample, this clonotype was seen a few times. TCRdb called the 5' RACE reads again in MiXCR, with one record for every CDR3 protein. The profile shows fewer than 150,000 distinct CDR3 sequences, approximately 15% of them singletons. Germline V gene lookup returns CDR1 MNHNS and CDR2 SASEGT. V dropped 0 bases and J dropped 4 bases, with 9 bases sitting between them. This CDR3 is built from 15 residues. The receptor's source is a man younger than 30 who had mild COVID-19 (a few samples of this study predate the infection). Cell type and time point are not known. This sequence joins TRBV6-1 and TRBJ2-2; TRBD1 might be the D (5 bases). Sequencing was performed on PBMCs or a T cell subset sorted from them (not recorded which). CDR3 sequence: CASSEAKGRTGELFF. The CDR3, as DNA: TGTGCCAGCAGTGAAGCAAAGGGGCGCACCGGGGAGCTGTTTTTT.